This T cell receptor beta chain was identified during a study of shared clonotypes between healthy human individuals. About the research overall: Each donor had three CD4 naive, three CD4 memory, two CD8 naive and one CD8 memory plate. Study outcomes and limitations: There were few donors, and this limited the genetic and exposure-history diversity represented. Lower generation probabilities were found for non-shared clonotypes than for those shared by all four donors.

On this clone itself: The antigen is unknown.

Clones were sequenced by immunoSEQ multiplex PCR, and TCRdb holds only the in-frame ones, with some missing. The table has hundreds of thousands of clones, less than 85% seen once. This TCR was recovered from a woman under 40 in good health. Sequencing was carried out using memory CD4+ T cells sorted from blood. Regarding subset: CD45RA-negative fraction.

CDR3 sequence: CASLSWGQGYEQYF. CDR3 sequence (DNA): TGTGCCAGCCTCAGTTGGGGACAGGGGTACGAGCAGTACTTC. The chain links TRBV6-1 to TRBJ2-7, with 10 bases identical to TRBD1. Germline lookup yields CDR1 MNHNS and CDR2 SASEGT. There are 14 residues in the CDR3. The trim removed 8 bases at V and 4 bases at J, leaving 8 bases unmatched.